The subject of this entry is one T cell receptor beta chain. Its antigen remains unidentified. In the PCR, 60 Vbeta and 13 Jbeta primers were used. Here immunoSEQ multiplex PCR was the method, and the copy in TCRdb shows in-frame clones only, minus some. The table includes 140,000 or so clones, 75% to 90% detected once. These data originate in a study of cytomegalovirus exposure and HLA in healthy donors. This CDR3 has 13 residues. The germline V gene encodes CDR1 KGHSH and CDR2 LQKENI. V lost 10 bases and J lost 7, with 16 bases in between. Points from the study as a whole: The listing of roughly 160 TCR beta chains classed them as cytomegalovirus-associated. Earlier analysis yielded a pattern in which most TCR beta V segments were productive about 90% or about 30% of the time. Later work found most CMV-associated TCR beta chains apparently HLA-restricted.

The receptor was isolated from a female donor in good health and CMV-seronegative. The sample consisted of PBMCs. V gene TRBV18 combines with J gene TRBJ2-2; tentative D call: TRBD2 (6 bases). CDR3 protein: CAIRLDSGGELFF. DNA of the CDR3: TGTGCCATCCGACTTGATAGCGGCGGGGAGCTGTTTTTT.